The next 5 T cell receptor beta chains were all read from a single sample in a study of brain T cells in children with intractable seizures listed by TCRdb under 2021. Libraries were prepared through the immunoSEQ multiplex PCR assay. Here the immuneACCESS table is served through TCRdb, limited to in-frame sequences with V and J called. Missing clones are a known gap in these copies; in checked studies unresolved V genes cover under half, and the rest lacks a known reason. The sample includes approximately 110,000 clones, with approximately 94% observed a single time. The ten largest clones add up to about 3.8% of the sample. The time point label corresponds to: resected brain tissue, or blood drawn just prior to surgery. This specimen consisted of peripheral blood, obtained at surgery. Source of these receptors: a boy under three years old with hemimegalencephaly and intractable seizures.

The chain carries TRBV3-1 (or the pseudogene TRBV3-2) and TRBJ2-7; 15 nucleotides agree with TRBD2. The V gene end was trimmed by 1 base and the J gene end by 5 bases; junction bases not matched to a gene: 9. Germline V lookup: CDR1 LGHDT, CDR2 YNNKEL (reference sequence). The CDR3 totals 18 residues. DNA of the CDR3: TGTGCCAGCAGCCAAGGGCGGACTAGCGGGAGGGCCCGCCACGAGCAGTACTTC. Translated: CASSQGRTSGRARHEQYF.

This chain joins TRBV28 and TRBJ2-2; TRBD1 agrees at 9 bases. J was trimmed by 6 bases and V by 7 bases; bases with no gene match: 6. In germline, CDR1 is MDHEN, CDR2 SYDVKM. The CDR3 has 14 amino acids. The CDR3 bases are TGTGCCAGCACGGGACAGGGTGTACCCGGGGAGCTGTTTTTT. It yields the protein CASTGQGVPGELFF.

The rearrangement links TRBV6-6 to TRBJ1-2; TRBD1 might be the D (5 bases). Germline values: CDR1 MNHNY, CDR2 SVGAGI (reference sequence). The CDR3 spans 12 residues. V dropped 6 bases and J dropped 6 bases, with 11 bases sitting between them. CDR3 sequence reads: CASRIRDHGYTF. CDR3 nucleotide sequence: TGTGCCAGCAGGATCCGGGACCATGGCTACACCTTC.

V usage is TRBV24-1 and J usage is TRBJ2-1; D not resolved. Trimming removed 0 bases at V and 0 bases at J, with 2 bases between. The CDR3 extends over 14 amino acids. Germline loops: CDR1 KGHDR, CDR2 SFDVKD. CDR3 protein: CATSDLSSYNEQFF. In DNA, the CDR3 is TGTGCCACCAGTGATTTGAGCTCCTACAATGAGCAGTTCTTC.

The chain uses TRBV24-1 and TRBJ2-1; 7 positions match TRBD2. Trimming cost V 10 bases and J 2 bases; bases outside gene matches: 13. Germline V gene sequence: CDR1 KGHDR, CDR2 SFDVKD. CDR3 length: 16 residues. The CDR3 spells CATGGRAAGTYNEQFF. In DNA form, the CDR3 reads TGTGCCACTGGGGGGAGGGCGGCGGGAACCTACAATGAGCAGTTCTTC.